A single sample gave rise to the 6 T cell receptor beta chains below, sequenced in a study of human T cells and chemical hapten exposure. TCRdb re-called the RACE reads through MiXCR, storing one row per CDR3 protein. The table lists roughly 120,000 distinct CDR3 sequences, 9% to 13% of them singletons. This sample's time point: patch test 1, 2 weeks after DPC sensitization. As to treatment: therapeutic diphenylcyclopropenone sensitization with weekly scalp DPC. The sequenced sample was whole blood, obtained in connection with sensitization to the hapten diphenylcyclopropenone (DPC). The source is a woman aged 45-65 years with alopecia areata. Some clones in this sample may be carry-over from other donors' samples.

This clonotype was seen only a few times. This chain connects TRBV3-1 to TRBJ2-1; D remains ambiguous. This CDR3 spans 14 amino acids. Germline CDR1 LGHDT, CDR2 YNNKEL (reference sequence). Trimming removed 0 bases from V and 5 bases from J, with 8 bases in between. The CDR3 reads CASSQDLEDNEQFF. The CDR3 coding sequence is TGTGCCAGCAGCCAAGATCTTGAGGACAATGAGCAGTTCTTC.

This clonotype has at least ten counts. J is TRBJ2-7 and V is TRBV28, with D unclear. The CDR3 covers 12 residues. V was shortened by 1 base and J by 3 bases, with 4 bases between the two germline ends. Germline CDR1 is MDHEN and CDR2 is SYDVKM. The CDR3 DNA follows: TGTGCCAGCAGTTTATACAGCTACGAGCAGTACTTC. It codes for CASSLYSYEQYF.

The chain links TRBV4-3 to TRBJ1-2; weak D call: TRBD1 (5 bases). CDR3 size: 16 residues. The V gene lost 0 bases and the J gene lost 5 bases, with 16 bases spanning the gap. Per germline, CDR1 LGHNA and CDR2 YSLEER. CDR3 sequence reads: CASSQEQRGTGYGYTF. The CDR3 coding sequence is TGCGCCAGCAGCCAAGAACAGAGGGGTACCGGGTATGGCTACACCTTC.

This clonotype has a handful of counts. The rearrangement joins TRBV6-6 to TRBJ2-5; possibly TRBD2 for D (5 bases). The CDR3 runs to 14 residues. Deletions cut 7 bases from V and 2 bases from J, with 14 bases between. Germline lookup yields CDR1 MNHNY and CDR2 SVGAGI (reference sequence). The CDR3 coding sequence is TGTGCCAGCAATAGCGAATCATATCAAGAGACCCAGTACTTC. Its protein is CASNSESYQETQYF.

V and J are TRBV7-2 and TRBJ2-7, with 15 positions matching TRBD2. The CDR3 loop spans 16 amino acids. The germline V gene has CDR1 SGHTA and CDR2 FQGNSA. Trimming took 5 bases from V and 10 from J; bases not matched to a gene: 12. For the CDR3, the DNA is TGTGCCAGCAGCCCAAGCCCGGGACTAGCGGGGGGTCCTCAGTACTTC. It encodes CASSPSPGLAGGPQYF. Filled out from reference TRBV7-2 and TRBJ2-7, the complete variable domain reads GAGVSQSPSNKVTEKGKDVELRCDPISGHTALYWYRQSLGQGLEFLIYFQGNSAPDKSGLPSDRFSAERTGGSVSTLTIQRTQQEDSAVYLCASSPSPGLAGGPQYFGPGTRLTVT.

CDR3 residues: CASSAGLRSSYNSPLHF. The DNA for the CDR3 is TGTGCCAGCAGTGCCGGGCTTCGCAGCTCCTATAATTCACCCCTCCACTTT. V is TRBV6-5 and J is TRBJ1-6; D call uncertain. The CDR3 contains 17 residues. Germline V gives CDR1 MNHEY, CDR2 SVGAGI. Trimming took 5 bases from V and 0 from J, leaving 14 bases between them.